Below are 22 T cell receptor beta chains sequenced from a single sample in a study of response to subunit inactivated influenza vaccine. One entry per CDR3 protein results from TCRdb running MiXCR on the RT-PCR reads. The sample comprises more than 600,000 distinct CDR3 sequences, less than 20% of which are singletons, and about 11% rests with the top ten. This material consisted of PBMCs from blood, taken roughly 5 days after vaccination. The source of these receptors is a man aged 45-65 years who received an inactivated influenza vaccine.

This clonotype has only a few counts. The chain has TRBV6-1 and TRBJ2-7; weak D call: TRBD1 (5 bases). This CDR3 contains 14 residues. The germline V gene encodes CDR1 MNHNS and CDR2 SASEGT. V lost 7 bases and J lost 2, with 15 bases in between. The CDR3 reads CASTPRQITYEQYF. The CDR3 DNA reads as TGTGCCAGCACCCCCAGACAGATAACCTACGAGCAGTACTTC.

The chain recombines TRBV6-2 or TRBV6-3 with TRBJ2-7, with D perhaps TRBD2 (6 bases). CDR3 length equals 14 residues. Germline assignment: CDR1 MNHEY and CDR2 SVGEGT. Deletions cut 8 bases from V and 4 bases from J, with 18 bases between. CDR3 sequence (DNA): TGTGCCAGCGGTGTGCGGGACCTCACTTACGAGCAGTACTTC. Amino acids: CASGVRDLTYEQYF.

The chain recombines TRBV30 with TRBJ2-6, with no clear D. CDR1 GTSNPN and CDR2 SVGIG come from the germline V gene (reference sequence). The CDR3 is 16 residues long. V was cut by 1 base and J by 0 bases, with 10 bases left in between. The CDR3 DNA is TGTGCCTGGAGTGCAGGCTCGGACTCTGGGGCCAACGTCCTGACTTTC. The encoded protein is CAWSAGSDSGANVLTF.

This clonotype has more than one count but fewer than ten. The J gene is TRBJ2-1, the V gene TRBV6-1; perhaps TRBD1 as D (5 bases). This CDR3 has 15 amino acids. CDR1 is MNHNS and CDR2 is SASEGT in the germline V gene. Trimming removed 5 bases from V and 4 bases from J, with 15 bases in between. The CDR3 bases are TGTGCCAGCAGTACCACGACCCGACAGTACAATGAGCAGTTCTTC. Its translation is CASSTTTRQYNEQFF.

This clonotype was seen more than once but under ten times. The rearrangement uses TRBV5-1 and TRBJ2-7; D gene unclear. V was trimmed by 1 base and J by 3 bases, leaving 8 bases between them. This CDR3 is 13 amino acids long. The V gene's germline CDR1 is SGHRS and CDR2 YFSETQ. Written as DNA, the CDR3 is TGCGCCAGCAGCTTGAGTACAGACTACGAGCAGTACTTC. Residues: CASSLSTDYEQYF.

This clonotype was seen a few times. This chain uses TRBV5-1 with TRBJ2-1; D call uncertain. Germline V lookup: CDR1 SGHRS, CDR2 YFSETQ. This CDR3 has 16 amino acids. Deletions cut 2 bases from V and 3 bases from J, with 15 bases between. In DNA, the CDR3 is TGCGCCAGCAGCTTAAGTATGGGGAAAATCTACAATGAGCAGTTCTTC. This translates into CASSLSMGKIYNEQFF.

This clonotype was detected a few times. The V gene is TRBV10-3, the J gene TRBJ2-1; TRBD2 is a possible D gene (6 bases). CDR3 length equals 15 residues. V was trimmed by 2 bases and J by 5 bases, leaving 13 bases between them. CDR1 is ENHRY, CDR2 SYGVKD, per germline. Written as DNA, the CDR3 is TGTGCCATCAGTGAGGCGGCGGGGCGGAACAATGAGCAGTTCTTC. Translated: CAISEAAGRNNEQFF.

The chain combines TRBV20-1 with TRBJ2-3; 8 bases align to TRBD2. After removal of 3 bases from V and 0 bases from J, the junction contained 2 bases not matched to a gene. The CDR3 consists of 14 residues. CDR1 DFQATT and CDR2 SNEGSKA come from the germline V gene (reference sequence). The CDR3: CSARSGGSTDTQYF. Here the CDR3 DNA reads TGCAGTGCTAGGAGCGGGGGAAGCACAGATACGCAGTATTTT.

The gene calls are TRBV5-6 and TRBJ2-6; D not resolved. The CDR3 runs 15 residues. Germline loops: CDR1 SGHDT, CDR2 YYEEEE. Trimming cost V 2 bases and J 0 bases, with 6 bases left between them. The DNA of the CDR3 is TGTGCCAGCAGCTTTCCGATCTCTGGGGCCAACGTCCTGACTTTC. It codes for CASSFPISGANVLTF.

The V and J genes are TRBV4-3 and TRBJ1-4; no firm D call. There are 16 residues in the CDR3. Per germline, CDR1 LGHNA and CDR2 YSLEER. The V end lost 0 bases, the J end lost 10 bases, and 18 bases lay between the germline ends. The CDR3 sequence: CASSQDVTNVSGKLFF. As DNA, the CDR3 is TGCGCCAGCAGCCAAGATGTTACAAACGTATCGGGAAAACTGTTTTTT.

The gene calls are TRBV7-6 and TRBJ2-1; TRBD1 agrees at 10 bases. CDR3 length: 18 amino acids. The V segment lost 0 bases and the J segment 2 bases; nucleotides outside the gene matches: 7. Germline V gene lookup returns CDR1 SGHVS and CDR2 FNYEAQ. CDR3 amino acids: CASSLASGTGVPYNEQFF. CDR3 bases: TGTGCCAGCAGCTTAGCGTCCGGGACAGGGGTTCCCTACAATGAGCAGTTCTTC.

The V call is TRBV20-1, the J call TRBJ2-7; D not certain. The germline V gene encodes CDR1 DFQATT and CDR2 SNEGSKA (reference sequence). The CDR3 covers 13 residues. V was clipped by 1 base and J by 6 bases, with 13 bases between them. CDR3: CSARGALNFEQYF. As DNA, the CDR3 is TGCAGTGCTAGAGGTGCCTTGAACTTCGAGCAGTACTTC.

This clonotype was seen repeatedly, ten times or more. The rearrangement joins TRBV5-1 to TRBJ2-3, with a tentative D call TRBD2 (5 bases). The ends were cut back, 7 bases at V and 0 bases at J, with 6 bases in the middle. CDR1 is SGHRS and CDR2 is YFSETQ in the germline V gene. The CDR3 length is 12 residues. The CDR3 DNA reads TGCGCCAGCCGGACTAGCACAGATACGCAGTATTTT. This codes for CASRTSTDTQYF. The variable domain in full, with the rest retrieved from reference TRBV5-1 and TRBJ2-3, is KAGVTQTPRYLIKTRGQQVTLSCSPISGHRSVSWYQQTPGQGLQFLFEYFSETQRNKGNFPGRFSGRQFSNSRSEMNVSTLELGDSALYLCASRTSTDTQYFGPGTRLTVL.

The chain combines TRBV5-1 with TRBJ2-1, with TRBD2 as a possible D gene (6 bases). Germline V gene data show CDR1 as SGHRS and CDR2 as YFSETQ. Trimming removed 0 bases at V and 11 bases at J, with 9 bases between. This CDR3 is built from 12 residues. CDR3 nucleotide sequence: TGCGCCAGCAGCTTGGCGGCGGGACAGCAGTTCTTC. It is translated as CASSLAAGQQFF.

This clonotype came up a few times. This chain links TRBV4-3 with TRBJ2-2; maybe TRBD1 (6 bases). The V gene lost 1 base and the J gene lost 7 bases, with 10 bases spanning the gap. The CDR3 has 14 residues. Germline values: CDR1 LGHNA, CDR2 YSLEER. For the CDR3, the DNA is TGCGCCAGCAGCCAAGCATCAGGGGACGGGGAGCTGTTTTTT. It specifies CASSQASGDGELFF.

This clonotype was observed a handful of times. The V gene is TRBV29-1, the J gene TRBJ2-5, with 14 bases identical to TRBD2. The CDR3 consists of 15 residues. V trimming: 8 bases; J trimming: 2 bases; junction bases outside the gene matches: 7. Looked up from germline, CDR1 is SQVTM and CDR2 is ANQGSEA. The CDR3: CSIGTSGSEQETQYF. As DNA, the CDR3 is TGCAGCATCGGGACTAGCGGGAGCGAACAAGAGACCCAGTACTTC.

The sample holds a few counts of this clonotype. This chain connects TRBV12-3 or TRBV12-4 to TRBJ2-1, with D possibly being TRBD1 (5 bases). This CDR3 region has 15 residues. The V end lost 7 bases, the J end lost 2 bases, and 15 bases lay between the germline ends. CDR3 loop: CASNLGAGPYNEQFF. The CDR3 coding sequence is TGTGCCAGCAACCTTGGGGCAGGGCCCTACAATGAGCAGTTCTTC.

This clonotype has a count of ten or more. This chain joins TRBV29-1 and TRBJ2-7; tentatively, D is TRBD1 (6 bases). The CDR3 has 11 amino acids. CDR1 SQVTM and CDR2 ANQGSEA come from the germline V gene. Trimming took off 7 bases at V and 7 bases at J, with 14 bases between the two ends. CDR3 protein: CSANTGREQYF. DNA for the CDR3: TGCAGCGCAAATACAGGGAGAGAGCAGTACTTC.

There are a few counts of this clonotype. V and J are TRBV5-1 and TRBJ2-6; 11 nucleotides line up with TRBD2. The V gene's germline CDR1 is SGHRS and CDR2 YFSETQ. This CDR3 is 18 amino acids long. J was trimmed by 12 bases and V by 4 bases; bases with no gene match: 18. The CDR3 nucleotides are TGCGCCAGCAGCCTCCCGGGACTAGCGGTCCTTTCGGAGAGCGTCCTGACTTTC. Translation gives CASSLPGLAVLSESVLTF.

This chain joins TRBV6-4 and TRBJ2-1, with D possibly matching TRBD1 (5 bases). This CDR3 has 15 residues. V was shortened by 6 bases and J by 0 bases, with 12 bases between the two germline ends. From germline, CDR1 is MRHNA and CDR2 SNTAGT. DNA for the CDR3: TGTGCCAGCAGCGACAGTCCCAACTCCTACAATGAGCAGTTCTTC. Protein sequence: CASSDSPNSYNEQFF.

There are a few counts of this clonotype. This rearrangement joins TRBV20-1 to TRBJ2-1, with D possibly matching TRBD1 (5 bases). The germline V gene has CDR1 DFQATT and CDR2 SNEGSKA (reference sequence). This CDR3 has 13 residues. V shed 0 bases and J shed 9 bases, with 12 bases lying between them. The CDR3 region is CSARDRQFGEQFF. The DNA of the CDR3 is TGCAGTGCTAGAGACAGACAGTTCGGTGAGCAGTTCTTC.

The chain recombines TRBV20-1 with TRBJ2-5, with a possible D match to TRBD1 (6 bases). The V gene's germline CDR1 is DFQATT and CDR2 SNEGSKA (reference sequence). V was trimmed by 0 bases and J by 1 base, leaving 15 bases between them. The CDR3 is 16 amino acids. The CDR3 loop is CSARDPADSSQETQYF. The DNA for the CDR3 is TGCAGTGCTAGAGATCCCGCGGACAGTTCCCAAGAGACCCAGTACTTC.